The TCR beta chain described here comes from a study of blood T cells in healthy people across ages. The study's findings and limits: Because sorting was not performed, PBMCs prevented conclusive naive versus antigen-experienced comparison.

In regard to this clonotype: Its antigen is not known. A read error may produce the germline difference seen at one junction end.

The use of a sample-barcoded 5' primer and a J-beta primer mix characterized a second PCR of roughly 7 to 11 cycles. MiXCR, run by TCRdb on the 5' RACE reads, gives a single entry per CDR3 protein. Among around 940,000 distinct CDR3 sequences listed, approximately 50% were seen once. Germline-derived CDR1 and CDR2 are LGHNA and YSLEER. The CDR3 is made up of 16 amino acids. V is TRBV4-3 and J is TRBJ2-1; 10 bases agree with TRBD1. Material: blood. The clonotype was recovered from an older woman in good health. The CDR3 spells CASSQRQGASHNELFF. In DNA form, the CDR3 reads TGCGCCAGCAGCCAGAGACAGGGGGCGTCTCACAACGAGCTGTTCTTC.